The sequence of this T cell receptor (beta chain) was determined in a study of beta chain features in type 1 diabetes (dated by TCRdb to the late 2010s). As for the study more broadly: No differences in mean age, gender distribution, total cell number or subset yield were found between patients and healthy donors. Across all samples, around 99 million sorted cells were examined, and cell number per subset correlated strongly with RNA yield. In the study, recently diagnosed type 1 diabetes patients and matched healthy donors were compared on the TCRB repertoires of their sorted circulating CD4+ T cell subsets. Regulatory and stem cell-like memory subsets were obtained from only 8 patients and about eight healthy donors, while naive and central memory subsets were obtained from all 30 or so donors.

Deletion took 2 bases off V and 1 base off J, with a span of 8 bases between the germline ends. The cysteine opens and the phenylalanine closes a CDR3 of 14 amino acids. Of all the DNA, just the CDR3 is kept, 42 bases in frame from base 1. Looking up the germline V gene yields CDR1 MNHEY and CDR2 SVGAGI. This clone was detected a few times. Its antigen target is currently unknown. No much larger clone exists at a distance of one base, and base qualities are not known. All of the isolated RNA was reverse transcribed with the High Capacity cDNA Reverse Transcription Kit, so expressed TCRB transcripts were sequenced. Naive, central memory and regulatory T cell samples underwent deep immunoSEQ sequencing, averaging about 3.57 million total reads per sample. Sorted cells were lysed in RLT buffer and RNA was extracted with DNase-treated RNeasy Micro or Mini kits, depending on cell number. To prevent cross-contamination, each cell subset was processed individually, whereas patient and healthy donor samples were processed jointly. The immunoSEQ multiplex PCR was used to amplify TCRB sequences from cDNA, generating 87-bp fragments that spanned the CDR3 region. Sequencing of the amplicons was done on the Illumina HiSeq platform. As for the original processing: Synthetic template baselines were used to correct PCR bias computationally, reads within Hamming distance 2 were collapsed together, and singletons that could not be merged were discarded. Reads were aligned to IMGT to assign V, D and J genes, CDR3 length, and insertions or deletions at six rearrangement sites. Within each subset, clonotype counts were normalized to sorted cell number, after which true diversity and Gini coefficients were computed with the tcR R package. Repertoire sharing was quantified using the overlap coefficient calculated on TCRB nucleotide sequences. Out-of-frame TCRB sequences from naive cells were analyzed as a proxy for the pre-selection repertoire. As stored in TCRdb, this immuneACCESS dataset retains in-frame rearrangements with V and J assigned. A fraction of the clones does not appear; measured against another copy, unresolved V genes explain less than half of the discrepancy, and the remainder lacks a known reason. V, J and clone size were drawn from that table, and D and trimming were deduced from the DNA. The sample data list about 280,000 clones, and 15% of these were observed just once. The ten biggest clones cover less than 0.02% of the sample.

Summary of the overall study and its limitations: Sequencing cDNA rather than genomic DNA could over-represent highly expressing activated cells, although activation and CD3 levels did not differ between groups. Naive, central memory and regulatory TCRB repertoires appeared to be more alike among patients than among healthy donors. Shorter templates might have been favored by PCR, but patient and control samples were amplified and corrected together, so both groups would have been affected equally by any skew. HLA sub-analyses involved small numbers of individuals, so any influence of HLA type on TCRB rearrangement remained unresolved. Type 1 diabetes patients showed a moderate but significant shortening of TCRB CDR3 length in all four CD4+ subsets. At VDJ recombination sites, patients with type 1 diabetes made fewer insertions and deleted more nucleotides, a pattern implying thymic rearrangement abnormalities.

A single peripheral blood draw of 95 to 150 mL on average was collected from each donor into heparinised tubes. Naive, central memory, regulatory and stem cell-like memory CD4+ T cells were sorted on a BD FACSAria II using a panel including CD45RO, CCR7, CD25, CD127, CD95 and CD27. Purity was above 95% for every sorted population. PBMCs were isolated immediately by Lymphoprep density gradient centrifugation and stained directly without culture. To minimize batch effects, samples were stained and sorted in pairs, one healthy donor with one patient per experiment. This receptor was identified in a man aged 18 to 29 with type 1 diabetes. Sequenced sample: naive CD4+ T cells from blood. This specimen's cell subset or site label, per the study, means: true naive CD4+ T cells. This receptor chain uses TRBV6-5 and TRBJ2-5, and the D gene may be TRBD1, 5 bases matching. The base sequence is TGTGCCAGCAGTTACAATAGGGGCCAAGAGACCCAGTACTTC. Its protein product is CASSYNRGQETQYF.